This TCR beta chain was identified in a study of neurological immune-mediated disorders. There are many counts of this clonotype. Its antigen is unknown. Broader study findings: Because no CDR3 amino acid sequences were shared across subjects by expanded clones, private repertoires were suggested in all groups. Phylogenetic analysis grouped 18 of 34 multiple sclerosis patients' repertoires together, suggesting a possible repertoire signature. Falling below healthy controls, multiple sclerosis showed the least TCR clonal expansion, while HTLV-1-associated myelopathy showed the most. Association of the multiple sclerosis repertoire cluster with clinical or MRI features was not observed for any feature.

The V end lost 1 base, the J end lost 4 bases, and 8 bases lay between the germline ends. CDR1 and CDR2 from the germline V gene are SGDLS and YYNGEE. CDR3 size: 13 residues. Each CDR3 protein is one row after TCRdb ran MiXCR on the 5' RACE reads. The data show about 58,000 distinct CDR3 sequences, 3.6% seen once. The chain couples TRBV9 to TRBJ2-5; D remains ambiguous. The specimen was PBMCs. The sequence derives from a young man with multiple sclerosis. CDR3 region: CASSVKPGETQYF. The CDR3 DNA reads TGTGCCAGCAGCGTAAAGCCGGGAGAGACCCAGTACTTC.